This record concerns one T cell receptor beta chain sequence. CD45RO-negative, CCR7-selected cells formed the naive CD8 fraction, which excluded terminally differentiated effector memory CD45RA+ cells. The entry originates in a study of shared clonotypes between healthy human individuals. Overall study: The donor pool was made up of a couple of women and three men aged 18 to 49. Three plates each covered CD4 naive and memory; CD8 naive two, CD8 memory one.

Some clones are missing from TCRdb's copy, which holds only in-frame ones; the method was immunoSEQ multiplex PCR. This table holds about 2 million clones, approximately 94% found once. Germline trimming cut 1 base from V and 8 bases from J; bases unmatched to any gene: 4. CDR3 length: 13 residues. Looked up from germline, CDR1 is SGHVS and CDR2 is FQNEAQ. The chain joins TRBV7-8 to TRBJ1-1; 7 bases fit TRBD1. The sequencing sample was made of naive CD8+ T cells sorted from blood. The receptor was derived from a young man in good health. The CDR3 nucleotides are TGTGCCAGCAGCTTAGTGCCGGACAGGGAAGCTTTCTTT. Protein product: CASSLVPDREAFF. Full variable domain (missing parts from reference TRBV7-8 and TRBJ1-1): GAGVSQSPRYKVAKRGQDVALRCDPISGHVSLFWYQQALGQGPEFLTYFQNEAQLDKSGLPSDRFFAERPEGSVSTLKIQRTQQEDSAVYLCASSLVPDREAFFGQGTRLTVV.